The 22 T cell receptor beta chains below were found in one sample sequenced in a study of beta chain features in type 1 diabetes. General study results and limits: The study found moderately but significantly shorter TCRB CDR3s in all four CD4+ subsets of Type 1 diabetes patients.

For these receptors, no antigen is known. TCRB transcripts that were expressed got sequenced, as all of the isolated RNA had been reverse transcribed. Produced via immunoSEQ multiplex PCR; TCRdb's table is partial and in-frame only. The repertoire has nearly 700,000 clones, around an eighth of them found once; the top ten carry approximately 0.021%. Sequencing used naive CD4+ T cells from blood. All receptors derive from a man younger than 30 with type 1 diabetes.

This clone was detected a few times. The chain employs TRBV4-1 and TRBJ1-5; possible D gene TRBD1, 5 bases. Between the trimmed V and J ends, which lost 1 base and 4 bases, there was a span of 11 bases. The germline gives CDR1 MGHRA, CDR2 YSYEKL. This CDR3 is 15 amino acids long. DNA of the CDR3: TGCGCCAGCAGCCAAGTCATCGGGGGAAATCAGCCCCAGCATTTT. As protein: CASSQVIGGNQPQHF.

The chain uses TRBV30 and TRBJ2-4; D is uncertain. The CDR3 contains 14 residues. Germline CDR1 GTSNPN, CDR2 SVGIG (reference sequence). The V and J ends lost 1 base and 1 base respectively, with 8 bases between them. Here the CDR3 DNA reads TGTGCCTGGAGTGCCCTAGGGGCCAAAAACATTCAGTACTTC. Its translation is CAWSALGAKNIQYF.

This chain uses TRBV5-1 with TRBJ2-5; perhaps TRBD2 as D (5 bases). Germline V gene lookup returns CDR1 SGHRS and CDR2 YFSETQ. This CDR3 spans 15 amino acids. Trimming stripped 0 bases from V and 0 bases from J, with 9 bases between. The CDR3 DNA is TGCGCCAGCAGCTTGGCTGGACTGAACCAAGAGACCCAGTACTTC. Translation gives CASSLAGLNQETQYF.

This clone was seen a few times. J is TRBJ1-3 and V is TRBV13; D is possibly TRBD1 (5 bases). V lost 6 bases to trimming and J lost 8 bases, with 14 bases between them. The V gene's germline CDR1 is PRHDT and CDR2 FYEKMQ (reference sequence). This CDR3 is 13 amino acids long. CDR3 DNA: TGTGCCAGCAGTCGAAGCGGGGCTGACACCATATATTTT. It yields the protein CASSRSGADTIYF. The full variable domain, its missing parts supplied by reference TRBV13 and TRBJ1-3, is AAGVIQSPRHLIKEKRETATLKCYPIPRHDTVYWYQQGPGQDPQFLISFYEKMQSDKGSIPDRFSAQQFSDYHSELNMSSLELGDSALYFCASSRSGADTIYFGEGSWLTVV.

This clone was seen a handful of times. The rearrangement links TRBV5-6 to TRBJ1-1; 8 bases match TRBD1. CDR1 and CDR2 from the germline V gene are SGHDT and YYEEEE. This CDR3 has 13 residues. V was pared by 4 bases and J by 1 base, with 0 bases of the junction left unmatched. The CDR3 reads CASSTGGNTEAFF. CDR3 sequence (DNA): TGTGCCAGCAGCACAGGGGGGAACACTGAAGCTTTCTTT.

This clone was seen more than once but under ten times. The genes are TRBV6-6 and TRBJ2-5; tentative D call: TRBD1 (5 bases). Trimming removed 7 bases at V and 5 bases at J, with 14 bases between. This CDR3 is built from 13 residues. Germline-derived CDR1 and CDR2 are MNHNY and SVGAGI (reference sequence). This CDR3 is CASTRGHGETQYF. CDR3 DNA: TGTGCCAGCACAAGAGGACACGGGGAGACCCAGTACTTC.

This clone was found a few times. The chain is built from TRBV29-1 and TRBJ2-7, with TRBD1 identical over 7 bases. The CDR3 covers 13 residues. V trimming: 4 bases; J trimming: 3 bases; junction bases outside the gene matches: 6. Germline V gives CDR1 SQVTM, CDR2 ANQGSEA. CDR3 nucleotides: TGCAGCGTTGCAGGGGGAAGTTTCTACGAGCAGTACTTC. Its translation: CSVAGGSFYEQYF.

This clone has only a few counts. The chain combines TRBV30 with TRBJ1-1, with D unclear. Germline-derived CDR1 and CDR2 are GTSNPN and SVGIG (reference sequence). Trimming removed 0 bases from V and 4 bases from J, with 9 bases in between. The CDR3 length is 13 residues. CDR3 sequence reads: CAWSVYPTTEAFF. CDR3 nucleotides: TGTGCCTGGAGTGTATACCCAACCACTGAAGCTTTCTTT.

Remarks on this clone: A much more abundant neighbour one base away suggests this may be a read error. The chain couples TRBV6-5 to TRBJ2-5; D possibly corresponds to TRBD2 (5 bases). V gave up 6 bases and J gave up 5 bases, with 7 bases separating them. The CDR3 extends over 11 amino acids. CDR1 is MNHEY and CDR2 is SVGAGI in the germline V gene. The CDR3 DNA is TGTGCCAGCAGGCCGGGGGAGACCCAGTACTTC. Translated: CASRPGETQYF.

This clone was detected only a few times. The chain has TRBV29-1 and TRBJ1-2; TRBD1 is a possible D gene (5 bases). The V end was cut by 0 bases, the J end by 5 bases, with 13 bases between. This CDR3 has 14 residues. Looked up from germline, CDR1 is SQVTM and CDR2 is ANQGSEA. The CDR3 DNA is TGCAGCGTTGAAGAAGGCTTCAGGGTTTATGGCTACACCTTC. Translating it yields CSVEEGFRVYGYTF.

CDR3 in amino acids: CASNAGGRIADTQYF. The CDR3 nucleotides read TGTGCCAGCAATGCGGGGGGGAGGATAGCGGATACGCAGTATTTT. V gene TRBV28 combines with J gene TRBJ2-3; TRBD2 agrees at 9 bases. The germline V gene encodes CDR1 MDHEN and CDR2 SYDVKM. CDR3 size: 15 residues. V gave up 7 bases and J gave up 6 bases; unmatched junction bases: 11.

The J gene is TRBJ1-6, the V gene TRBV30, with unresolved D. Trimming took off 0 bases at V and 5 bases at J, with 8 bases between the two ends. This CDR3 has 14 amino acids. Germline CDR1 is GTSNPN and CDR2 is SVGIG (reference sequence). CDR3 DNA sequence: TGTGCCTGGAGTGTAGGCAGAAATAATTCACCCCTCCACTTT. It specifies CAWSVGRNNSPLHF. The variable domain in full, completed from reference TRBV30 and TRBJ1-6, reads SQTIHQWPATLVQPVGSPLSLECTVEGTSNPNLYWYRQAAGRGLQLLFYSVGIGQISSEVPQNLSASRPQDRQFILSSKKLLLSDSGFYLCAWSVGRNNSPLHFGNGTRLTVT.

The rearrangement links TRBV18 to TRBJ2-2; possible D gene TRBD1, 6 bases. This CDR3 region has 15 residues. The V gene lost 1 base and the J gene lost 1 base, with 7 bases spanning the gap. CDR1 and CDR2 from the germline V gene are KGHSH and LQKENI. The CDR3 loop is CASSPRGRNTGELFF. The CDR3 DNA reads TGTGCCAGCTCACCACGGGGGCGGAACACCGGGGAGCTGTTTTTT. Full variable domain (remainder filled in from reference TRBV18 and TRBJ2-2): NAGVMQNPRHLVRRRGQEARLRCSPMKGHSHVYWYRQLPEEGLKFMVYLQKENIIDESGMPKERFSAEFPKEGPSILRIQQVVRGDSAAYFCASSPRGRNTGELFFGEGSRLTVL.

This clone appeared a few times. The chain is built from TRBV30 and TRBJ1-5; D gene ambiguous. The V gene's germline CDR1 is GTSNPN and CDR2 SVGIG (reference sequence). The V gene lost 0 bases and the J gene lost 7 bases, with 22 bases spanning the gap. This CDR3 has 17 amino acids. The CDR3 DNA follows: TGTGCCTGGAGTGTTGAGTACCCGGGTGGAGTCCACCAGCCCCAGCATTTT. It specifies CAWSVEYPGGVHQPQHF.

This chain uses TRBV6-5 with TRBJ1-3, with TRBD1 as a possible D gene (5 bases). Per the germline V gene, CDR1 is MNHEY and CDR2 is SVGAGI. V lost 6 bases to trimming and J lost 0 bases, with 12 bases between them. There are 15 residues in the CDR3. The DNA for the CDR3 is TGTGCCAGCAGGCAGGACACTTACTCTGGAAACACCATATATTTT. This sequence encodes CASRQDTYSGNTIYF.

A few counts support this clone. The chain carries TRBV9 and TRBJ1-2, with D possibly TRBD1 on 6 matching bases. There are 14 residues in the CDR3. The V gene lost 4 bases and the J gene lost 3 bases, with 13 bases spanning the gap. CDR1 and CDR2 (germline): SGDLS, YYNGEE. CDR3 coding DNA: TGTGCCAGCAGCCCTGGGGGCGAGCACTATGGCTACACCTTC. Protein product: CASSPGGEHYGYTF.

This clone has more than one count but fewer than ten. This chain links TRBV29-1 with TRBJ2-5, with a tentative D call TRBD1 (6 bases). V was cut by 7 bases and J by 4 bases, with 13 bases left in between. There are 12 residues in the CDR3. CDR1 is SQVTM and CDR2 is ANQGSEA in the germline V gene. The CDR3 nucleotides are TGCAGCGGATCGACAGGACTAGAGACCCAGTACTTC. This encodes CSGSTGLETQYF.

In this sample, this clone turned up a few times. The DNA for the CDR3 is TGTGCCAGCAGCTCACTCAATCGGGGGGCTAGCACAGATACGCAGTATTTT. Translated, it gives CASSSLNRGASTDTQYF. The chain joins TRBV11-2 to TRBJ2-3; possibly TRBD2 for D (7 bases). CDR1 and CDR2 (germline): SGHAT, FQNNGV. The CDR3 contains 17 residues. V lost 4 bases and J 0 bases, leaving 17 bases between the germline ends. Full variable domain (missing parts from reference TRBV11-2 and TRBJ2-3): EAGVAQSPRYKIIEKRQSVAFWCNPISGHATLYWYQQILGQGPKLLIQFQNNGVVDDSQLPKDRFSAERLKGVDSTLKIQPAKLEDSAVYLCASSSLNRGASTDTQYFGPGTRLTVL.

This sequence joins TRBV18 and TRBJ2-1; 9 bases are shared with TRBD1. This CDR3 spans 16 amino acids. V shed 4 bases and J 7 bases; nucleotides not matched to a gene: 11. Germline-derived CDR1 and CDR2 are KGHSH and LQKENI. CDR3 loop: CASSLTQGARSNEQFF. CDR3 bases: TGTGCCAGCTCACTTACACAGGGGGCGCGTTCGAATGAGCAGTTCTTC.

This clone showed up just a few times. The V call is TRBV18, the J call TRBJ1-3; D is undetermined. Germline V gene data show CDR1 as KGHSH and CDR2 as LQKENI. Trimming cost V 1 base and J 0 bases, with 13 bases left between them. CDR3 length: 17 amino acids. CDR3 sequence: CASSPLGGRVSGNTIYF. Written as DNA, the CDR3 is TGTGCCAGCTCACCACTGGGAGGACGCGTCTCTGGAAACACCATATATTTT. The full variable domain, with the rest looked up from reference TRBV18 and TRBJ1-3, is NAGVMQNPRHLVRRRGQEARLRCSPMKGHSHVYWYRQLPEEGLKFMVYLQKENIIDESGMPKERFSAEFPKEGPSILRIQQVVRGDSAAYFCASSPLGGRVSGNTIYFGEGSWLTVV.

This clone was picked up a small number of times. The chain combines TRBV10-2 with TRBJ2-7; D gene ambiguous. CDR1 is WSHSY, CDR2 SAAADI, per germline. The V and J ends lost 7 bases and 0 bases respectively, with 10 bases between them. This CDR3 region has 13 residues. CDR3 amino acids: CASTLASSYEQYF. CDR3 sequence (DNA): TGCGCCAGCACCCTGGCGAGCTCCTACGAGCAGTACTTC.

The V call is TRBV30, the J call TRBJ1-1; D uncertain. This CDR3 has 12 amino acids. V lost 2 bases, J lost 5 bases, and 9 bases lay in between. The germline gives CDR1 GTSNPN, CDR2 SVGIG (reference sequence). The CDR3 nucleotides are TGTGCCTGGAGTATGGGTCGGACTGAAGCTTTCTTT. Amino acid sequence: CAWSMGRTEAFF.